A selection of T cell receptor beta chains follows, all from one sample in a study of identical twins. TCRdb used MiXCR to reprocess the 5' RACE reads, holding one entry per CDR3 protein. The repertoire holds some 600,000 distinct CDR3 sequences, around 7.5% seen once, with approximately 1.5% in the top ten. These data are also associated with another study on yellow fever vaccine responses in identical twins.

Material for sequencing was PBMCs. The receptors were sampled from a woman between 18 and 29 years old in good health. Each CDR3 is given with its conserved first and last residue. A D gene is named only where the DNA matches it firmly. Size is omitted from some rows. Given values are once, few, many or a class for expanded clones.

cdr3_aa | cdr3_nt | j_call | v_call | clone_size | d_call | cdr3_length
CSVVSGGPGQPQHF | TGCAGCGTCGTCTCCGGGGGCCCCGGGCAGCCCCAGCATTTT | TRBJ1-5 | TRBV29-1 | few | . | 14
CASSFGGIPPEQFF | TGTGCCAGCAGTTTCGGCGGGATTCCCCCTGAGCAGTTCTTC | TRBJ2-1 | TRBV12-3/TRBV12-4 | few | . | 14
CSARSGTDLTKNIQYF | TGCAGTGCTAGATCGGGGACAGATTTAACCAAAAACATTCAGTACTTC | TRBJ2-4 | TRBV20-1 | few | TRBD1 | 16
CASMGSWDRTDTQYF | TGTGCCAGCATGGGAAGTTGGGACCGCACAGATACGCAGTATTTT | TRBJ2-3 | TRBV28 | few | . | 15
CASSSPGQRYGEQYF | TGTGCCAGCAGCTCCCCGGGACAGCGTTATGGGGAGCAGTACTTC | TRBJ2-7 | TRBV28 | . | TRBD1 | 15
CASSPRGQGGGETQYF | TGCGCCAGCAGCCCGAGGGGACAGGGAGGTGGAGAGACCCAGTACTTC | TRBJ2-5 | TRBV5-1 | few | TRBD1 | 16
CSARARTSERVGPPDTQYF | TGCAGTGCTAGAGCTCGGACTAGCGAGAGGGTTGGCCCTCCAGATACGCAGTATTTT | TRBJ2-3 | TRBV20-1 | many | TRBD2 | 19
CASSFIGQNTGELFF | TGCGCCAGCAGCTTTATTGGACAGAACACCGGGGAGCTGTTTTTT | TRBJ2-2 | TRBV5-1 | . | . | 15
CSARGTGRKSYEQYF | TGCAGTGCTAGGGGGACAGGGAGAAAATCCTACGAGCAGTACTTC | TRBJ2-7 | TRBV20-1 | few | TRBD1 | 15
CASSTQGNNEKLFF | TGTGCCAGCAGTACACAGGGAAATAATGAAAAACTGTTTTTT | TRBJ1-4 | TRBV2 | many | . | 14
CATSDRGSYSSYNEQFF | TGTGCCACCAGTGATCGGGGGAGTTACAGCTCCTACAATGAGCAGTTCTTC | TRBJ2-1 | TRBV24-1 | many | . | 17
CASSPFQGLKLMNTEAFF | TGCGCCAGCAGCCCTTTCCAGGGACTCAAATTAATGAACACTGAAGCTTTCTTT | TRBJ1-1 | TRBV5-1 | few | . | 18
CASSLWAGGELFF | TGTGCCAGCAGCTTATGGGCCGGCGGGGAGCTGTTTTTT | TRBJ2-2 | TRBV7-6 | . | . | 13
CASNRGRGDYGYTF | TGTGCCAGTAACAGGGGGCGAGGGGACTATGGCTACACCTTC | TRBJ1-2 | TRBV28 | few | TRBD1 | 14
CASRPRGGRLFDEQFF | TGTGCCAGCAGGCCCCGGGGGGGAAGACTGTTCGATGAGCAGTTCTTC | TRBJ2-1 | TRBV6-1 | few | TRBD2 | 16
CSATGTGIQETQYF | TGCAGCGCAACAGGGACAGGAATTCAAGAGACCCAGTACTTC | TRBJ2-5 | TRBV29-1 | . | TRBD1 | 14
CSARVTGLRNTGELFF | TGCAGCGCCCGGGTAACCGGACTTCGGAACACCGGGGAGCTGTTTTTT | TRBJ2-2 | TRBV29-1 | many | . | 16
CASTRGGSGYGYTF | TGTGCCAGCACCCGAGGGGGGTCTGGCTATGGCTACACCTTC | TRBJ1-2 | TRBV5-6 | few | . | 14
CASRGDSGANYGYTF | TGTGCCAGCAGGGGCGACAGTGGGGCCAACTATGGCTACACCTTC | TRBJ1-2 | TRBV6-1 | few | . | 15
CASSLDPGQAYEQYF | TGTGCCAGCAGCTTAGATCCGGGACAAGCCTACGAGCAGTACTTC | TRBJ2-7 | TRBV11-2 | few | . | 15
CASSLGRVLQGEQFF | TGTGCCAGCAGCTTAGGTAGGGTACTCCAGGGTGAGCAGTTCTTC | TRBJ2-1 | TRBV7-6 | many | . | 15
CASSRTSGGLGAGELFF | TGTGCCAGCAGCAGGACTAGCGGGGGCCTAGGAGCCGGGGAGCTGTTTTTT | TRBJ2-2 | TRBV7-9 | few | TRBD2 | 17
CATSEAGGEKLFF | TGTGCCACCAGTGAGGCAGGGGGAGAAAAACTGTTTTTT | TRBJ1-4 | TRBV24-1 | . | TRBD1 | 13
CASSLRGRDTEAFF | TGTGCCAGCAGTCTCAGGGGGAGGGACACTGAAGCTTTCTTT | TRBJ1-1 | TRBV2 | many | TRBD1 | 14
CASSQQVQGSDTQYF | TGCGCCAGCAGCCAACAGGTCCAGGGGAGCGATACGCAGTATTTT | TRBJ2-3 | TRBV4-1 | many | . | 15
CASSLQDRSYNEQFF | TGTGCCAGCAGCTTACAGGACCGCTCCTACAATGAGCAGTTCTTC | TRBJ2-1 | TRBV11-3 | few | . | 15
CASSNTGRYTDTQYF | TGTGCCAGCAGCAACACAGGGAGATACACAGATACGCAGTATTTT | TRBJ2-3 | TRBV5-8 | many | . | 15
CSETSGVNNEQFF | TGCAGCGAGACTAGCGGGGTGAACAATGAGCAGTTCTTC | TRBJ2-1 | TRBV20-1 | . | TRBD2 | 13
CAIARGDSNQPQHF | TGTGCCATCGCGCGTGGGGATAGCAATCAGCCCCAGCATTTT | TRBJ1-5 | TRBV10-3 | few | . | 14
CASSQTGTATGELFF | TGTGCCAGCAGTCAAACCGGGACAGCTACCGGGGAGCTGTTTTTT | TRBJ2-2 | TRBV9 | many | TRBD1 | 15
CSARSSGGVSSYNEQFF | TGCAGTGCTAGGTCATCGGGGGGCGTGAGCTCCTACAATGAGCAGTTCTTC | TRBJ2-1 | TRBV20-1 | few | . | 17
CATSRLLAGVDEQYF | TGTGCCACCAGCAGATTACTAGCGGGAGTGGACGAGCAGTACTTC | TRBJ2-7 | TRBV15 | . | TRBD2 | 15
CASSPPSGGPQHF | TGTGCCAGCAGCCCCCCGTCAGGCGGCCCCCAGCATTTT | TRBJ1-5 | TRBV3-1 | many | . | 13
CASRLRDSTYEQYF | TGCGCCAGCAGGCTACGGGACTCTACCTACGAGCAGTACTTC | TRBJ2-7 | TRBV5-1 | many | . | 14
CASSQGLTGKETQYF | TGCGCCAGCAGCCAAGGCTTGACAGGGAAAGAGACCCAGTACTTC | TRBJ2-5 | TRBV4-1 | . | TRBD1 | 15
CASSYGGAGYRPQHF | TGTGCCAGCAGTTACGGCGGGGCGGGGTATCGGCCCCAGCATTTT | TRBJ1-5 | TRBV6-2/TRBV6-3 | . | . | 15
CSARDPAAKNEQFF | TGCAGTGCTAGAGACCCCGCGGCGAAAAATGAGCAGTTCTTC | TRBJ2-1 | TRBV20-1 | . | . | 14
CASSLAPNNNEQFF | TGTGCCAGCAGTTTAGCGCCTAACAACAATGAGCAGTTCTTC | TRBJ2-1 | TRBV12-3/TRBV12-4 | many | . | 14
CAIIRQGTGELFF | TGTGCCATCATCAGACAGGGTACCGGGGAGCTGTTTTTT | TRBJ2-2 | TRBV10-3 | few | TRBD1 | 13
CASSQDPPNEKLFF | TGTGCCAGCAGCCAAGATCCCCCTAATGAAAAACTGTTTTTT | TRBJ1-4 | TRBV3-1 | . | . | 14
CSARDPGSGGWDTQYF | TGCAGTGCTAGAGATCCTGGTAGCGGGGGTTGGGATACGCAGTATTTT | TRBJ2-3 | TRBV20-1 | . | TRBD2 | 16
CASSPKSGIASNQPQHF | TGTGCCAGCAGTCCAAAATCCGGGATTGCCAGCAATCAGCCCCAGCATTTT | TRBJ1-5 | TRBV12-3/TRBV12-4 | . | . | 17
CASRPGPSNQPQHF | TGTGCCAGCAGACCGGGACCGAGCAATCAGCCCCAGCATTTT | TRBJ1-5 | TRBV12-3/TRBV12-4 | few | . | 14
CASSVAGDTQYF | TGTGCCAGCAGCGTAGCCGGGGATACGCAGTATTTT | TRBJ2-3 | TRBV9 | few | . | 12
CASSLGLAGGPSGELFF | TGCGCCAGCAGCCTGGGACTAGCGGGAGGGCCATCAGGGGAGCTGTTTTTT | TRBJ2-2 | TRBV5-1 | . | TRBD2 | 17
CASIEGGTDNEQFF | TGTGCCAGCATCGAGGGCGGGACAGACAATGAGCAGTTCTTC | TRBJ2-1 | TRBV2 | few | . | 14
CSATDHGTDTQYF | TGCAGTGCCACTGACCATGGCACAGATACGCAGTATTTT | TRBJ2-3 | TRBV20-1 | . | . | 13
CASGLGAADTQYF | TGTGCCAGCGGGCTCGGGGCGGCAGATACGCAGTATTTT | TRBJ2-3 | TRBV9 | . | . | 13
CSAEGGRTFYEQYF | TGCAGTGCTGAAGGGGGACGGACCTTTTACGAGCAGTACTTC | TRBJ2-7 | TRBV20-1 | . | . | 14
CASSPPHAPTYEQYF | TGCGCCAGCAGCCCCCCCCACGCACCTACCTACGAGCAGTACTTC | TRBJ2-7 | TRBV5-1 | . | . | 15
CASSLARGTLGAFF | TGCGCCAGCAGCTTGGCCCGGGGGACCCTTGGAGCTTTCTTT | TRBJ1-1 | TRBV5-1 | few | . | 14
CASSLRGTRYYEQYF | TGTGCCAGCAGTTTAAGGGGGACGAGGTACTACGAGCAGTACTTC | TRBJ2-7 | TRBV28 | . | . | 15
CASSWAGNEQFF | TGTGCCAGCAGTTGGGCAGGGAATGAGCAGTTCTTC | TRBJ2-1 | TRBV12-3/TRBV12-4 | . | . | 12